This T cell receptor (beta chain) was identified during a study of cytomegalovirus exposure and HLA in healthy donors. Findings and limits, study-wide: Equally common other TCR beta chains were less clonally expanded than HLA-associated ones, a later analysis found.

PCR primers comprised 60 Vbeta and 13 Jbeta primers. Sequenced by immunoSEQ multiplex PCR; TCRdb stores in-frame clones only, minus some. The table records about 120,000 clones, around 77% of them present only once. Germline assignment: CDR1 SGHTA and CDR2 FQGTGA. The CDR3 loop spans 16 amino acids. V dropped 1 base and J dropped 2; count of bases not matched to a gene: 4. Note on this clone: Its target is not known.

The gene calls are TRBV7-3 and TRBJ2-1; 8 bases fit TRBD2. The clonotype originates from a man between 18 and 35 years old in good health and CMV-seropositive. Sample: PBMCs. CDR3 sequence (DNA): TGTGCCAGCAGCTTAATGCGGGAGGTCGCCTACAATGAGCAGTTCTTC. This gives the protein CASSLMREVAYNEQFF.